Listed below are T cell receptor beta chains from one sample, sequenced in a study of human T cells and chemical hapten exposure. TCRdb analysed the RACE reads with MiXCR anew, one entry per CDR3 protein. The data hold about 340,000 distinct CDR3 sequences, with roughly 6.9% observed a single time. Sequenced material: whole blood, taken in connection with sensitization to the hapten diphenylcyclopropenone (DPC). The receptors derive from a woman between 18 and 30 years old with alopecia areata. Some clones in this sample may be carry-over from other donors' samples. Each CDR3 is given with its conserved first and last residue. D genes are given only for firm matches. Expanded clones get a size class; other rows say once, few or many, or leave the size out.

TRBV29-1	few	TRBJ1-1	NA	CSVSYVGVFGAFF	TGCAGCGTTTCTTACGTAGGGGTCTTCGGAGCTTTCTTT
TRBV2	few	TRBJ1-2	TRBD1	CAGQEGAVYGYTF	TGTGCCGGACAAGAGGGGGCCGTCTATGGCTACACCTTC
TRBV12-3/TRBV12-4	NA	TRBJ1-3	NA	CASSSSDTIYF	TGTGCCAGCAGTTCGTCGGACACCATATATTTT
TRBV5-1	NA	TRBJ2-5	NA	CASSRDRGHQETQYF	TGCGCCAGCAGCCGCGACCGGGGCCACCAAGAGACCCAGTACTTC
TRBV14	few	TRBJ1-2	TRBD1	CASSQYRDRSYGYTF	TGTGCCAGCAGCCAATACCGGGACAGATCCTATGGCTACACCTTC
TRBV6-2/TRBV6-3	NA	TRBJ1-2	NA	CASSYGGPYGYTF	TGTGCCAGCAGTTACGGGGGGCCCTATGGCTACACCTTC
TRBV4-1	NA	TRBJ2-4	TRBD2	CASSQVVSSGGKNIQYF	TGCGCCAGCAGCCAAGTTGTATCTAGCGGGGGGAAAAACATTCAGTACTTC
TRBV20-1	NA	TRBJ2-1	TRBD2	CSARRLAVGEQFF	TGCAGTGCGAGAAGACTAGCGGTCGGCGAGCAGTTCTTC
TRBV28	many	TRBJ1-1	NA	CASRPGGGGTEAFF	TGTGCCAGCAGACCGGGGGGTGGTGGCACTGAAGCTTTCTTT
TRBV11-2	few	TRBJ1-1	NA	CASSPHTHRRVGNTEAFF	TGTGCCAGCAGCCCGCATACCCATCGGCGGGTGGGGAACACTGAAGCTTTCTTT
TRBV5-1	few	TRBJ2-7	TRBD1	CASSVGQGLGEQYF	TGCGCCAGCAGCGTCGGACAGGGGCTAGGCGAGCAGTACTTC
TRBV20-1	few	TRBJ1-5	NA	CSAVQGNQPQHF	TGCAGTGCGGTACAGGGAAACCAGCCCCAGCATTTT
TRBV20-1	few	TRBJ1-6	NA	CSAQGSAADSPLHF	TGCAGTGCTCAAGGGAGCGCTGCTGATTCACCCCTCCACTTT
TRBV20-1	NA	TRBJ2-1	TRBD1	CSAGGGTGSYEQFF	TGCAGTGCAGGGGGGGGGACAGGGAGTTATGAGCAGTTCTTC
TRBV7-2	NA	TRBJ2-5	TRBD2	CASRGPAGKETQYF	TGTGCCAGCAGGGGGCCAGCGGGGAAAGAGACCCAGTACTTC
TRBV2	few	TRBJ1-2	NA	CASSETLRNYGYTF	TGTGCCAGCAGTGAAACCCTGCGGAACTATGGCTACACCTTC
TRBV6-2/TRBV6-3	many	TRBJ2-3	NA	CASSYLTGTDTQYF	TGTGCCAGCAGTTACTTAACAGGAACAGATACGCAGTATTTT
TRBV6-5	few	TRBJ2-3	TRBD2	CASSLTSPSTDTQYF	TGTGCCAGCAGCCTGACTAGCCCTTCCACAGATACGCAGTATTTT
TRBV18	many	TRBJ2-3	NA	CASSPRDPKQYF	TGTGCCAGCTCACCCCGGGACCCCAAGCAGTATTTT
TRBV7-8	many	TRBJ1-6	TRBD1	CASSLEDRGDNNSPLHF	TGTGCCAGCAGCTTAGAGGACAGGGGAGATAATAATTCACCCCTCCACTTT
TRBV3-1	NA	TRBJ1-2	NA	CASSQEGDNYGYTF	TGTGCCAGCAGCCAAGAGGGAGATAACTATGGCTACACCTTC
TRBV20-1	few	TRBJ1-5	TRBD1	CSASSTGPNQPQHF	TGCAGTGCTAGCTCGACAGGGCCCAATCAGCCCCAGCATTTT
TRBV6-4	few	TRBJ1-1	NA	CASSTDENTEAFF	TGTGCCAGCAGTACCGACGAGAACACTGAAGCTTTCTTT
TRBV5-6	NA	TRBJ2-4	TRBD1	CASSPPDRGGYVGKNIQYF	TGTGCCAGCAGCCCCCCCGACAGGGGGGGGTATGTAGGCAAAAACATTCAGTACTTC
TRBV10-3	NA	TRBJ2-7	TRBD1	CAISEGTGTGNHEQYF	TGTGCCATCAGTGAGGGTACCGGGACAGGGAACCACGAGCAGTACTTC
TRBV5-1	many	TRBJ2-6	TRBD1	CASSRGTGRWEANVLTF	TGCGCCAGCAGCAGAGGGACAGGCCGATGGGAGGCCAACGTCCTGACTTTC
TRBV7-2	NA	TRBJ2-3	TRBD2	CASSFGLAGTPSTDTQYF	TGTGCCAGCAGCTTTGGACTAGCGGGTACTCCTAGCACAGATACGCAGTATTTT
TRBV20-1	NA	TRBJ2-3	TRBD2	CSARDPHLAGGPDTQYF	TGCAGTGCTAGAGACCCTCATCTAGCGGGGGGGCCAGATACGCAGTATTTT
TRBV7-3	few	TRBJ2-3	TRBD1	CASSRRGSTDTQYF	TGTGCCAGCAGCCGCAGGGGGAGCACAGATACGCAGTATTTT
TRBV15	NA	TRBJ1-4	NA	CATSRDEGRRLFF	TGTGCCACCAGCAGAGATGAGGGCAGGAGACTGTTTTTT
TRBV20-1	many	TRBJ1-1	NA	CSARDRQVGTEAFF	TGCAGTGCTAGAGATCGCCAGGTCGGGACTGAAGCTTTCTTT
TRBV20-1	NA	TRBJ1-4	NA	CSARRNPGEKLFF	TGCAGTGCTAGAAGAAACCCAGGGGAAAAACTGTTTTTT
TRBV4-3	NA	TRBJ1-5	NA	CASSQDVGDNQPQHF	TGCGCCAGCAGCCAAGATGTGGGGGACAATCAGCCCCAGCATTTT
TRBV5-6	NA	TRBJ1-2	NA	CASSYRDSGYTF	TGTGCCAGCAGTTACAGGGATTCCGGCTACACCTTC
TRBV7-9	few	TRBJ2-2	NA	CASSFPSEVGNTGELFF	TGTGCCAGCAGCTTCCCCAGTGAAGTGGGGAACACCGGGGAGCTGTTTTTT
TRBV12-3/TRBV12-4	NA	TRBJ1-2	NA	CASSLDPAGSNYGYTF	TGTGCCAGCAGTTTAGACCCGGCGGGTTCTAACTATGGCTACACCTTC
TRBV7-2	many	TRBJ2-3	NA	CASSFRTNTDTQYF	TGTGCCAGCAGCTTCAGGACTAACACAGATACGCAGTATTTT
TRBV6-6	many	TRBJ1-5	NA	CASSNNQPQHF	TGTGCCAGCAGCAATAATCAGCCCCAGCATTTT
TRBV5-1	NA	TRBJ1-6	NA	CASSLAVRSANSPLHF	TGCGCCAGCAGCTTGGCGGTAAGGAGTGCGAATTCACCCCTCCACTTT
TRBV6-6	NA	TRBJ2-7	NA	CASSPGDNYEQYF	TGTGCCAGCAGTCCGGGAGACAACTACGAGCAGTACTTC
TRBV7-2	many	TRBJ1-5	NA	CASSSDARQPQHF	TGTGCCAGCAGCAGCGACGCAAGGCAGCCCCAGCATTTT
TRBV5-5	NA	TRBJ2-7	TRBD1	CASSEDRGPNEQYF	TGTGCCAGCAGCGAGGACAGGGGCCCCAACGAGCAGTACTTC
TRBV6-1	few	TRBJ2-6	TRBD1	CASSRKTGAESSGANVLTF	TGTGCCAGCAGCAGGAAAACAGGGGCGGAAAGCTCTGGGGCCAACGTCCTGACTTTC
TRBV7-2	many	TRBJ1-2	TRBD1	CASSLQGAGGYGYTF	TGTGCCAGCAGCCTGCAGGGGGCGGGAGGCTATGGCTACACCTTC
TRBV7-9	NA	TRBJ1-1	TRBD1	CASSSRDRGGTEAFF	TGTGCCAGCAGCTCACGGGACAGGGGAGGAACTGAAGCTTTCTTT
TRBV14	many	TRBJ2-7	NA	CASSQEWGDAAYEQYF	TGTGCCAGCAGCCAGGAGTGGGGGGACGCCGCCTACGAGCAGTACTTC
TRBV7-9	NA	TRBJ2-3	TRBD2	CASSVTTSGRPSSTDTQYF	TGTGCCAGCAGCGTGACGACTAGCGGGAGGCCCTCTAGCACAGATACGCAGTATTTT
TRBV24-1	few	TRBJ2-2	NA	CATSDTQGTGELFF	TGTGCCACCAGTGACACACAGGGTACCGGGGAGCTGTTTTTT
TRBV7-7	few	TRBJ2-3	NA	CASSLRFLTDTQYF	TGTGCTAGCAGCTTAAGGTTCCTCACAGATACGCAGTATTTT